The 17 T cell receptor beta chains reported below all come from one sample, sequenced in a study of CD8 T cells in Susac syndrome. Random hexamers served to reverse transcribe about 0.5 to 1 ug RNA. TCRdb re-analysed the immunoSEQ multiplex PCR reads in MiXCR, keeping a single row per CDR3 protein. The data contain approximately 74,000 distinct CDR3 sequences, 94% of them seen just once; the ten biggest clones take up about 0.94%. The sequencing sample was made of CD8+ T cells from PBMCs. All receptors come from a human donor with Susac syndrome.

V usage is TRBV15 and J usage is TRBJ2-7; D may be TRBD1 or TRBD2 (5 bases each). CDR1 and CDR2 from the germline V gene are LNHNV and YYDKDF (reference sequence). This CDR3 comprises 15 residues. V dropped 3 bases and J dropped 4 bases, with 16 bases sitting between them. Written as DNA, the CDR3 is TGTGCCACCAGCAGCAAACCGGGGCCGACGTACGAGCAGTACTTC. Its translation: CATSSKPGPTYEQYF.

The chain employs TRBV7-6 and TRBJ2-3; 9 bases map to TRBD2. V shed 5 bases, J shed 6 bases, and the junction held 6 bases outside the gene matches. This CDR3 comprises 14 residues. Germline V gene sequence: CDR1 SGHVS, CDR2 FNYEAQ. CDR3 in DNA: TGTGCCAGCAGCGCCGGGACTAGCCCCGATACGCAGTATTTT. This translates into CASSAGTSPDTQYF.

This clonotype showed up just a few times. The V and J genes are TRBV27 and TRBJ1-2; D possibly corresponds to TRBD1 (6 bases). Germline V CDR1 and CDR2: MNHEY, SMNVEV (reference sequence). Trimming cost V 5 bases and J 8 bases, with 15 bases left between them. The CDR3 sequence is 13 residues long. The CDR3: CASSPIGGAGYTF. The CDR3 coding sequence is TGTGCCAGCAGTCCGATAGGGGGAGCCGGCTACACCTTC.

In its sample, this clonotype was seen once. V and J are TRBV27 and TRBJ2-1, with D unclear. Germline V CDR1 and CDR2: MNHEY, SMNVEV (reference sequence). The CDR3 extends over 10 amino acids. The V end lost 8 bases, the J end lost 9 bases, and 8 bases lay between the germline ends. The CDR3 DNA reads TGTGCCAGCTGGGGAAGTGAGCAGTTCTTC. This sequence encodes CASWGSEQFF.

This clonotype showed up just once. The rearrangement links TRBV27 to TRBJ2-7; D might be TRBD1 (6 bases). Germline-derived CDR1 and CDR2 are MNHEY and SMNVEV (reference sequence). Trimming removed 6 bases from V and 6 bases from J, with 12 bases in between. This CDR3 region has 12 residues. The CDR3 sequence: CASRDPGVEQYF. The CDR3 nucleotides read TGTGCCAGCAGGGACCCAGGGGTCGAGCAGTACTTC.

This chain connects TRBV7-9 to TRBJ2-3; maybe TRBD2 (5 bases). The germline gives CDR1 SEHNR, CDR2 FQNEAQ (reference sequence). Trimming took off 0 bases at V and 0 bases at J, with 7 bases between the two ends. CDR3 length: 15 amino acids. The CDR3 DNA reads TGTGCCAGCAGCTTAGCGACTATTAGCACAGATACGCAGTATTTT. It specifies CASSLATISTDTQYF.

The chain combines TRBV7-9 with TRBJ2-1; D not resolved. Trimming took 9 bases from V and 0 from J, leaving 9 bases between them. The length of the CDR3 is 13 residues. Germline V gene data show CDR1 as SEHNR and CDR2 as FQNEAQ (reference sequence). CDR3 sequence (DNA): TGTGCCAGTGATCGGAGCTCCTACAATGAGCAGTTCTTC. As protein: CASDRSSYNEQFF.

V and J are TRBV28 and TRBJ2-7; the D gene is possibly TRBD2 (5 bases). The V and J ends lost 7 bases and 0 bases respectively, with 13 bases between them. The CDR3 is 14 amino acids. The germline V gene encodes CDR1 MDHEN and CDR2 SYDVKM. The CDR3 nucleotides are TGTGCCAGCACCCCCGTAGGGAGCTCCTACGAGCAGTACTTC. Residues: CASTPVGSSYEQYF.

The rearrangement uses TRBV11-1 and TRBJ2-1; D not certain. Per germline, CDR1 SGHAT and CDR2 FQDESV (reference sequence). V was cut by 1 base and J by 5 bases, with 12 bases left in between. The CDR3 totals 15 residues. The CDR3 DNA reads TGTGCCAGCAGCTTAGAATTAAGCCGTCACAATGAGCAGTTCTTC. This translates into CASSLELSRHNEQFF.

J is TRBJ1-2 and V is TRBV11-2, with D hard to call. V shed 1 base and J shed 4 bases, with 10 bases lying between them. There are 14 residues in the CDR3. Per the germline V gene, CDR1 is SGHAT and CDR2 is FQNNGV. CDR3 sequence (DNA): TGTGCCAGCAGCTTAGGGGATCATTCCTATGGCTACACCTTC. This gives the protein CASSLGDHSYGYTF.

J is TRBJ2-5 and V is TRBV7-9; no reliable D call. Germline-derived CDR1 and CDR2 are SEHNR and FQNEAQ (reference sequence). This CDR3 comprises 12 residues. The V gene lost 5 bases and the J gene lost 1 base, with 5 bases spanning the gap. Here the CDR3 DNA reads TGTGCCAGCAGCCCGAGCCAAGAGACCCAGTACTTC. Translated: CASSPSQETQYF.

The chain uses TRBV4-1 and TRBJ2-7; TRBD2 might be the D (6 bases). The germline gives CDR1 MGHRA, CDR2 YSYEKL. Trimming left V 0 bases short and J 0 bases short, with 9 bases between. This CDR3 has 15 amino acids. CDR3: CASSQDWRDSYEQYF. The CDR3 bases are TGCGCCAGCAGCCAAGATTGGCGGGACTCCTACGAGCAGTACTTC.

The gene calls are TRBV5-8 and TRBJ2-7; D gene uncertain. Per the germline V gene, CDR1 is SGHTS and CDR2 is YDEGEE. This CDR3 region has 14 residues. V was clipped by 0 bases and J by 3 bases, with 10 bases between them. The CDR3 reads CASSLGPTYYEQYF. DNA for the CDR3: TGTGCCAGCAGCTTGGGCCCGACCTACTACGAGCAGTACTTC.

In DNA form, the CDR3 reads TGTGCCATCCACCGAACCGGGGGCATTGGGGAGCTGTTTTTT. Protein sequence: CAIHRTGGIGELFF. This chain connects TRBV15 to TRBJ2-2; D is perhaps TRBD1 or TRBD2 (6 bases each). The CDR3 has 14 residues. Germline V CDR1 and CDR2: LNHNV, YYDKDF (reference sequence). The V and J ends lost 10 bases and 8 bases respectively, with 20 bases between them.

The chain links TRBV6-1 to TRBJ2-5; TRBD2 agrees at 12 bases. The CDR3 length is 15 residues. V was pared by 2 bases and J by 2 bases, with 0 bases of the junction left unmatched. Germline V gene lookup returns CDR1 MNHNS and CDR2 SASEGT. For the CDR3, the DNA is TGTGCCAGCAGTGAACTAGCGGGGGGGCAAGAGACCCAGTACTTC. It codes for CASSELAGGQETQYF.

The chain joins TRBV25-1 to TRBJ2-7; D perhaps matches TRBD1 (6 bases). Per germline, CDR1 MGHDK and CDR2 SYGVNS. The V and J ends lost 1 base and 6 bases respectively, with 19 bases between them. The CDR3 has 16 residues. In DNA, the CDR3 is TGTGCCAGCAGTGAATCTCTGGCAGGGGCGGCTTTCGAGCAGTACTTC. Protein product: CASSESLAGAAFEQYF.

The rearrangement uses TRBV13 and TRBJ2-2, with TRBD2 as a possible D gene (5 bases). CDR1 and CDR2 from the germline V gene are PRHDT and FYEKMQ (reference sequence). The CDR3 contains 18 residues. Trimming pared 4 bases from V and 2 bases from J, leaving 20 bases between. The DNA of the CDR3 is TGTGCCAGCAGCTCTATTAATACGGGAAGTCCCAACACCGGGGAGCTGTTTTTT. Its translation is CASSSINTGSPNTGELFF.